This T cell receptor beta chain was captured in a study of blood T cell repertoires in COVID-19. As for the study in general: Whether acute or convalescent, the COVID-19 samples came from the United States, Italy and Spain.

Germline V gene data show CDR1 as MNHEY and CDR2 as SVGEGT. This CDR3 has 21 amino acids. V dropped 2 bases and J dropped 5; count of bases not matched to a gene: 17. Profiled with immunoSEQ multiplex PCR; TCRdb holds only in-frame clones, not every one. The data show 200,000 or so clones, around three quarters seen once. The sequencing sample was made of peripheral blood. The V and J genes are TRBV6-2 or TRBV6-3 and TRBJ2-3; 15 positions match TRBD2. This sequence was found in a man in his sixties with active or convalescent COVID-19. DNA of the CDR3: TGTGCCAGCAGTTACCGAGGGACTAGCGGGAGGATCATTCAGTCGAAAGATACGCAGTATTTT. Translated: CASSYRGTSGRIIQSKDTQYF.